This T cell receptor (beta chain) was profiled in a study of regulatory T cells in long-lasting Graves disease. General observations from the study: TRBV28, TRBJ1-2 and TRBJ2-5 emerged as the favored segments in persistent disease. TCR diversity was lower in persistent Graves' patients than in newly diagnosed ones. Possibly, accuracy suffered from the small sample size.

The time point denotes: persistent/refractory GD, antithyroid drugs over 5 years with positive TRAb. RNA from PBMCs was the source of the TCR library. Assembly of TCR beta libraries relied on iRepertoire HTBI primers together with Arm-PCR of CDR3 regions. TCRdb passed the multiplex PCR reads through MiXCR, listing each CDR3 protein once. The table lists about 400,000 distinct CDR3 sequences, around 21% of them singletons. Trimming shortened V by 0 bases and J by 4 bases, and 13 bases separated the two germline ends. The CDR3 contains 15 residues. Germline lookup yields CDR1 SGHKS and CDR2 YYEKEE (reference sequence). This clonotype was seen a few times. The antigen remains unidentified.

The clonotype was recovered from a female donor with Graves disease. V and J are TRBV5-5 and TRBJ1-2; D remains ambiguous. The sequenced sample was peripheral blood mononuclear cells (PBMCs), obtained when the disease was refractory, from a patient treated with antithyroid drugs. Here the CDR3 DNA reads TGTGCCAGCAGCTTGGGCCCCGGAGGTATCTATGGCTACACCTTC. This sequence encodes CASSLGPGGIYGYTF.